Reported below is one T cell receptor (beta chain). The antigen it binds to is not known. Nothing much larger sits one base from this clone, and base qualities are not available. Inclusion was restricted to participants for whom at least one PBMC sample before ART initiation and at least two post-ART samples were available. Every participant with HIV received treatment in the United States of America. Before DNA extraction, cryopreserved samples containing about 0.9-10 million PBMC were thawed and washed. At the time of the earliest PBMC sample for each participant with HIV, ages ranged from about 23 to 60 years. Per participant, PBMC samples came from 1-4 timepoints prior to ART initiation and 2-8 timepoints following ART initiation, for a median of 7 samples. Serial HIV viral load, CD4+ T-cell count, ART history and demographic data were obtained for every participant. A Qiagen kit on a QIAcube was used to extract genomic DNA from unsorted PBMC, with samples processed in batches of 12.

This entry is derived from a study of long-term antiretroviral therapy in people with HIV (dated by TCRdb to between 2021 and 2023). Context from the whole study: Collection of the earliest samples took place about a decade ahead of the 2015 WHO recommendation for immediate ART, at a time when ART was typically delayed until CD4 counts fell. Whether ART initiation and durable HIV suppression were associated with changes in peripheral blood TRB repertoire composition and diversity was tested in a retrospective serial study. From some 30 adults with confirmed HIV infection, the cohort provided approximately 210 cryopreserved PBMC samples, gathered serially across a mean of around 6 years (range 1-12). Among the 30 to 35 participants with HIV, more than ten were female. No cross-contamination during QIAcube processing was seen in test extractions of a monoclonal T-cell line run alongside approximately 36 polyclonal samples. Study-wide conclusions, independent of this receptor: A significant increase in TRB diversity was found to be associated with ART initiation, although TRB diversity was observed to remain significantly below that of transplant donor controls even after long-term ART. The samples span the years 2004 to 2017, and the ART regimens used may be less effective than current regimens. Expanded TRB clones identified before ART initiation dominated the repertoire at all time points, although this dominance fluctuated and declined in many PLHIV after ART. Because pre-ART samples had limited cell numbers, unsorted PBMC were profiled rather than sorted CD4+ and CD8+ T cells. Inferences about post-ART repertoire changes were limited because no data were available on ART adherence, viral resistance or therapy changes. HIV repertoires had narrower CDR3 length ranges than controls, and the network structure suggested an antigen-experienced repertoire that shifted only slightly toward naive after ART. Since PBMC availability was limited, sequencing covered only the TCR beta chain, with no alpha chain pairing.

The immunoSEQ hsTCRB v3.0 assay was used at survey level resolution to sequence the TRB variable region. The target sequencing depth for TRB was 40,000-50,000 T-cell genomes per sample. Pooled TRB libraries were sequenced on an Illumina MiSeq with a v3 150-cycle kit. Under the source paper's analysis protocol: Repertoire analysis was performed in R inside a reproducible Nextflow workflow that covered QC, data transformation and analysis. LymphoSeq2, an R package for exploring AIRR-Seq data, was used to implement custom analyses. A handful of samples that produced fewer than 5000 total TRB sequences were removed, so some 190 HIV repertoires were analyzed. Among the approximately 190 retained HIV repertoires, 59 were collected before ART initiation and under 150 after ART initiation. Each repertoire was downsampled to 5000 TRB nucleotide sequences, and summary statistics were averaged across 100 downsampling iterations. TRB sequences were retained for analysis only if CDR3 regions of at least seven amino acids were present. A Shannon entropy-derived clonality score and the Gini coefficient were used to measure diversity. In the repertoire networks, any two of the top 5000 CDR3 amino acid sequences were connected whenever the two sequences differed by an edit distance of one. For TRB CDR3 amino acid sequences, GLIPH2 was used to predict antigen specificity groups and MHC restriction. Known CMV, EBV, HIV or tissue antigen associations were flagged by matching CDR3 amino acid sequences against VDJdb and McPAS-TCR. Pre-ART, post-ART and control groups were compared with Wilcoxon signed-rank tests and Holm-Bonferroni correction. This immuneACCESS table, as held by TCRdb, lists in-frame sequences with V and J called but not all clones. Of the missing ones, under half trace to an unresolved V gene in checked studies; the others have no known cause. V, J and clone size derive from that table, while D and trimming were established from the DNA sequence. Across this sample there are 15,000 to 20,000 clones, with over 80% seen only once. Jointly, the top ten make up 4.1% of the sample.

Deletion took 0 bases off V and 7 bases off J, with a span of 11 bases between the germline ends. The cysteine opens and the phenylalanine closes a CDR3 of 14 amino acids. The retained sequence is limited to the CDR3, 42 bases, with the frame set at the first base. In the germline V gene, CDR1 corresponds to LGHNA and CDR2 to YSLEER. The sequence joins TRBV4-3 to TRBJ2-3; the D gene assignment is ambiguous. Sequencing used unsorted PBMCs, obtained 2.1 years after starting antiretroviral therapy. This TCR derives from a man aged 18-30 years with HIV. This receptor carries the CDR3 CASSQDLPDNTQYF. The DNA sequence is given as TGCGCCAGCAGCCAAGATCTGCCAGACAATACGCAGTATTTT.